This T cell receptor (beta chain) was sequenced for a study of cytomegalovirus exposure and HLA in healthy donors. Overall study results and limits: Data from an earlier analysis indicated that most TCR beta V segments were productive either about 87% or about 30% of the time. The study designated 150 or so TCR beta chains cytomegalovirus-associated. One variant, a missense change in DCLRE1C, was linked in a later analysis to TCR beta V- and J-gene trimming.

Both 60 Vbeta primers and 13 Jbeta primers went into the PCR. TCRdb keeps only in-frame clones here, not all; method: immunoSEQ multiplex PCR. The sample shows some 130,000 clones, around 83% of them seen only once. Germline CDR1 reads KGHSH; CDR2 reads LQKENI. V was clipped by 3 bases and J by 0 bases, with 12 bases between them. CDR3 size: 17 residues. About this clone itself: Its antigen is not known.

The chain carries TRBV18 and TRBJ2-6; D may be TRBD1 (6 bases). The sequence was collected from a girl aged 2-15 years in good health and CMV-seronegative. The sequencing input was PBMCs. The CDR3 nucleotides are TGTGCCAGCTCACCGACAGGATACACCTCTGGGGCCAACGTCCTGACTTTC. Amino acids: CASSPTGYTSGANVLTF.